This T cell receptor beta chain was profiled in a study of metastatic and nonmetastatic thyroid tumors (dated by TCRdb to about 2020). With respect to the entire study: For patients with malignant and with benign thyroid disease, the researchers compared repertoires between peripheral blood samples and tumor or nodule tissue samples.

Its CDR3 holds 14 amino acids, cysteine through phenylalanine. CDR3 DNA only is kept here, 42 bases in frame from base 1. Looking up the germline V gene yields CDR1 MNHNS and CDR2 SASEGT. Receptor amplification or capture employed PCR. TCRdb lists the instrument as Illumina HiSeq 4000. The TCR beta-chain CDR3 region of each patient was profiled by high-throughput sequencing. The authors' analysis ran thus. The researchers built a classifier to tell apart papillary thyroid cancer patients with distant metastasis, based on CDR3 differences among clinicopathological groups. Repertoire diversity was assessed with the Shannon index, and tumor-blood repertoire similarity with the Morisita-Horn index. Through fastp at Q25 and MiXCR, TCRdb rebuilt clones from the public reads, retaining in-frame beta chains. TCRdb, rather than the study authors, made the V and J calls. For this sample the table gives around 28,000 clones, of which approximately 13% were detected only once. The ten largest make up roughly 5.3% of the sample.

The full study reports these points: TCR beta diversity was reported as significantly higher in malignant tumors than in benign nodules, in both blood and tumor samples.

No patient had received any treatment before thyroid surgery. Patient clinical samples collected from about 2012 to 2019 were retrospectively analysed using T-cell receptor beta sequencing. The table lists this clone with a few counts. Its binding antigen is unknown. Relative to the germline gene, one junction end is altered; a read error may explain this. The chain was built from TRBV6-1 and TRBJ2-7; 6 matching bases give a weak D call of TRBD1. The sequencing sample was made of blood. The sequence came from a female donor with papillary thyroid cancer or a benign thyroid nodule (not recorded which). Some clones in this sample may be carry-over from other donors' samples. Here is the DNA: TGTGCCAGCAGTGAAGCGGACAGCTCATGCGAGCAGTGCTTC. Translated, it reads CASSEADSSCEQCF.